This is a list of T cell receptor beta chains from one sample in a study of T cells after yellow fever vaccination. TCRdb re-called the 5' RACE reads through MiXCR, storing one row per CDR3 protein. The sample yields some 350,000 distinct CDR3 sequences, 3% to 4.5% seen once. Sample: PBMCs, taken 5 days after the yellow fever booster vaccination. The source is a young man who received the YFV17D yellow fever vaccine. CDR3s include the opening cysteine and the closing phenylalanine or tryptophan. A D gene is named only where the DNA matches it firmly. Rows give clone size only sometimes, using once, few, many, or a class for an expanded clone.

v_call	clone_size	d_call	j_call	cdr3_aa	cdr3_nt
TRBV29-1	many	NA	TRBJ2-1	CSVEDRGSPTMKQFF	TGCAGCGTTGAAGATCGCGGCTCTCCTACAATGAAGCAGTTCTTC
TRBV9	few	TRBD1	TRBJ1-1	CASRRTGAANTEAFF	TGTGCCAGCAGACGAACAGGGGCGGCGAACACTGAAGCTTTCTTT
TRBV7-9	many	NA	TRBJ2-3	CASSFRAAAADTQYF	TGTGCCAGCAGCTTCAGGGCCGCCGCGGCAGATACGCAGTATTTT
TRBV29-1	few	NA	TRBJ2-5	CSVLGLGQQETQYF	TGCAGCGTGCTGGGACTGGGGCAACAAGAGACCCAGTACTTC
TRBV10-3	NA	NA	TRBJ2-5	CATGTDQETQYF	TGTGCCACAGGGACGGATCAAGAGACCCAGTACTTC
TRBV16	few	TRBD1	TRBJ2-7	CASSQATQGAYEQYF	TGTGCCAGCAGCCAAGCAACACAGGGGGCTTACGAGCAGTACTTC
TRBV6-5	many	TRBD1	TRBJ1-5	CASSSDRGGQPQHF	TGTGCCAGCAGTAGCGACAGGGGGGGACAGCCCCAGCATTTT
TRBV20-1	NA	NA	TRBJ2-1	CSARDPRTGGGGEQFF	TGCAGTGCTAGAGATCCCAGAACTGGCGGGGGCGGGGAGCAGTTCTTC
TRBV5-1	few	NA	TRBJ2-1	CASSSTYRANEQFF	TGCGCCAGCAGCTCGACCTATCGGGCGAATGAGCAGTTCTTC
TRBV7-2	many	NA	TRBJ2-3	CASTLGGLLSDTQYF	TGTGCCAGCACTCTAGGGGGACTGCTGTCAGATACGCAGTATTTT
TRBV5-6	NA	NA	TRBJ2-3	CASSLLGSSSTDTQYF	TGTGCCAGCAGCTTGTTGGGTTCCTCTAGCACAGATACGCAGTATTTT
TRBV5-4	many	NA	TRBJ2-2	CASSPDLGGNTGELFF	TGTGCCAGCAGCCCCGATCTGGGGGGGAACACCGGGGAGCTGTTTTTT
TRBV6-6	NA	NA	TRBJ1-5	CASSYQGQNQPQHF	TGTGCCAGCAGTTATCAGGGGCAGAATCAGCCCCAGCATTTT
TRBV21-1	many	NA	TRBJ2-3	CARKMGGGTQYF	TGTGCCAGGAAAATGGGCGGGGGAACGCAGTATTTT
TRBV4-3	few	NA	TRBJ1-3	CASSQVQNSGNTIYF	TGCGCCAGCAGCCAAGTACAGAACTCTGGAAACACCATATATTTT